This T cell receptor (beta chain) comes out of a study of T-cell memory formation after mild COVID-19. Study summary: TCR clusters mostly belonged to single donors.

Findings and limits, study-wide: Clones which contracted sat mainly in CM and EM if CD4+, and in EMRA if CD8+. A second wave of clones peaked on day 37, and their SARS-CoV-2 specificity went unconfirmed.

With constant-segment primers, 5'RACE yielded cDNA libraries of TCR alpha and TCR beta that carried sample barcodes and UMIs. TCRdb processed the 5' RACE reads anew with MiXCR; each CDR3 protein has one entry. The table lists 250,000 to 350,000 distinct CDR3 sequences, approximately 15% of them singletons, with 22% in the top ten. The CDR3 is made up of 13 amino acids. Unmatched junction bases numbered 5, after V lost 5 bases and J lost 9 bases. The germline V gene has CDR1 SGHTA and CDR2 FQGNSA. Regarding this clonotype: Antigen unknown.

The rearrangement links TRBV7-2 to TRBJ2-4; 9 nucleotides line up with TRBD1. The receptor was derived from a young man who had mild COVID-19 (a few samples of this study predate the infection). Cell type and time point are not known. Sequenced material: PBMCs or a T cell subset sorted from them (not recorded which). The CDR3 coding sequence is TGTGCCAGCAGCCCGGGACAGGGATCCATTCAGTACTTC. This translates into CASSPGQGSIQYF. Together with reference TRBV7-2 and TRBJ2-4, the CDR3 gives the full variable domain: GAGVSQSPSNKVTEKGKDVELRCDPISGHTALYWYRQSLGQGLEFLIYFQGNSAPDKSGLPSDRFSAERTGGSVSTLTIQRTQQEDSAVYLCASSPGQGSIQYFGAGTRLSVL.